The 15 T cell receptor beta chains below all came from one sample that was sequenced in a study of Graves' ophthalmopathy and Graves' hyperthyroidism. Amplified TCR beta CDR3 regions were obtained using RNA transcripts as template. A first-round RT-PCR used HTBI primers, followed by a second-round multiplex PCR. TCRdb ran MiXCR on the multiplex PCR reads and lists one entry per CDR3 protein. The top ten hold about 40% of the sample, which has some 750,000 distinct CDR3 sequences, 35% to 50% seen once. The sample was peripheral blood. The receptors were sampled from an adult man with Graves' ophthalmopathy.

This clonotype has at least ten counts. The chain couples TRBV10-1 to TRBJ1-1, with D perhaps matching TRBD1 (5 bases). This CDR3 has 14 residues. From germline, CDR1 is WNHNN and CDR2 SYGVQD (reference sequence). V was clipped by 3 bases and J by 3 bases, with 11 bases between them. CDR3 DNA sequence: TGCGCCAGCAGTGATCGGGGCGTCGACACTGAAGCTTTCTTT. The encoded protein is CASSDRGVDTEAFF.

With respect to this clonotype: It is unclear where the CDR3 begins or ends on the DNA, so no DNA is shown, and the CDR3 is as TCRdb lists it. J is TRBJ2-5 and V is TRBV25-1; TRBD2 was called by the table and not checked on the DNA. In germline, CDR1 is MGHDK, CDR2 SYGVNS. A total of 16 residues make up the CDR3, ends included. CDR3 sequence reads: CACSASPRGRWETQYF.

The rearrangement joins TRBV19 to TRBJ2-2, with 9 bases identical to TRBD2. After removal of 7 bases from V and 4 bases from J, the junction contained 7 bases not matched to a gene. Germline CDR1 reads LNHDA; CDR2 reads SQIVND (reference sequence). The length of the CDR3 is 15 residues. This CDR3 reads CASKAAGGVTGELFF. DNA of the CDR3: TGTGCCAGTAAAGCAGCGGGGGGCGTCACCGGGGAGCTGTTTTTT.

This clonotype has ten or more counts. The rearrangement links TRBV29-1 to TRBJ2-5; 10 positions agree with TRBD1. CDR3 length: 16 residues. V shed 3 bases, J shed 3 bases, and the junction held 10 bases outside the gene matches. The germline V gene encodes CDR1 SQVTM and CDR2 ANQGSEA. The CDR3 here is CSVDLLRTGGEETQYF. In nucleotides, the CDR3 is TGCAGCGTTGATCTCCTCCGGACAGGGGGAGAAGAGACCCAGTACTTC.

Comments on this clonotype: Compared with germline, one end of the junction differs, possibly owing to a read error. CDR3 protein: CVSSQGGQGSSPLHF. The CDR3 nucleotides read TGTGTCAGCAGCCAAGGAGGACAGGGGAGTTCACCCCTCCACTTT. This rearrangement joins TRBV4-2 to TRBJ1-6, with 9 bases identical to TRBD1. From germline, CDR1 is LGHNA and CDR2 YNFKEQ. The CDR3 totals 15 residues.

The rearrangement joins TRBV5-5 to TRBJ2-6; a weak D match, TRBD2 (6 bases). From germline, CDR1 is SGHKS and CDR2 YYEKEE (reference sequence). CDR3 length equals 14 residues. The V end was cut by 3 bases, the J end by 4 bases, with 8 bases between. Here the CDR3 DNA reads TGTGCCAGCAGCTACCTAGCGGGGGCCAACGTCCTGACTTTC. It is translated as CASSYLAGANVLTF.

This chain joins TRBV20-1 and TRBJ2-7; D tentatively fits TRBD1 or TRBD2 (6 bases each). CDR1 and CDR2 (germline): DFQATT, SNEGSKA (reference sequence). Trimming took 0 bases from V and 1 from J, leaving 13 bases between them. CDR3 length: 15 residues. The CDR3 is CSAREEGRGSYEQYF. The CDR3 DNA follows: TGCAGTGCTAGAGAGGAGGGCAGGGGATCCTACGAGCAGTACTTC.

The chain joins TRBV2 to TRBJ1-5, with 7 nucleotides matching TRBD1. CDR3 length: 14 residues. In germline, CDR1 is SNHLY, CDR2 FYNNEI. The J segment lost 6 bases and the V segment lost 6 bases, leaving 8 bases of the junction unmatched. The CDR3 spells CASRPGGLSQPQHF. Here the CDR3 DNA reads TGTGCCAGCAGGCCAGGGGGTCTGAGTCAGCCCCAGCATTTT.

This clonotype was detected ten times or more. The CDR3 nucleotides read TGTGCCAGCAGTCTATCGACAGGAATGAATGGCTACACCTTC. This codes for CASSLSTGMNGYTF. The rearrangement uses TRBV12-3 or TRBV12-4 and TRBJ1-2; a possible D gene is TRBD1 (6 bases). Trimming removed 5 bases at V and 6 bases at J, with 16 bases between. This CDR3 spans 14 amino acids.

This clonotype has a handful of counts. J is TRBJ1-1 and V is TRBV6-5; maybe TRBD1 (5 bases). Germline values: CDR1 MNHEY, CDR2 SVGAGI. The V end was cut by 3 bases, the J end by 2 bases, with 13 bases between. The length of the CDR3 is 15 residues. This CDR3 is CASSYPGQTNTEAFF. The CDR3 nucleotides read TGTGCCAGCAGTTATCCCGGACAAACTAACACTGAAGCTTTCTTT.

The J gene is TRBJ2-5, the V gene TRBV4-3; 12 bases line up with TRBD2. V trimming: 1 base; J trimming: 5 bases; junction bases outside the gene matches: 8. CDR1 and CDR2 (germline): LGHNA, YSLEER. The CDR3 extends over 17 amino acids. CDR3 in amino acids: CASSQGLAGVSSETQYF. CDR3 nucleotides: TGCGCCAGCAGCCAAGGACTAGCGGGAGTATCTTCGGAGACCCAGTACTTC.

V usage is TRBV10-2 and J usage is TRBJ1-5; D ambiguous. The CDR3 has 10 amino acids. The V gene's germline CDR1 is WSHSY and CDR2 SAAADI. V was cut by 10 bases and J by 8 bases, with 9 bases left in between. In DNA form, the CDR3 reads TGCGCCAACATTGGCAAGCCCCAGCATTTT. Protein product: CANIGKPQHF.

The V and J genes are TRBV4-3 and TRBJ2-2, with 10 bases fitting TRBD1. Germline CDR1 reads LGHNA; CDR2 reads YSLEER. The CDR3 contains 15 residues. Losses at the gene ends were 4 bases for V and 7 bases for J; bases not matched to a gene: 6. CDR3 loop: CASSREGQGYGELFF. CDR3 coding DNA: TGCGCCAGCAGCCGAGAGGGACAGGGGTACGGGGAGCTGTTTTTT.

This clonotype was picked up many times. V gene TRBV7-2 combines with J gene TRBJ2-7, with D hard to call. This CDR3 spans 14 amino acids. Trimming took off 5 bases at V and 0 bases at J, with 11 bases between the two ends. Germline V lookup: CDR1 SGHTA, CDR2 FQGNSA. The CDR3 nucleotides read TGTGCCAGCAGCGGCTCGAGCGACTCCTACGAGCAGTACTTC. It translates to CASSGSSDSYEQYF.

The gene calls are TRBV29-1 and TRBJ1-2; 9 nucleotides line up with TRBD1. V was pared by 5 bases and J by 1 base, with 2 bases of the junction left unmatched. From germline, CDR1 is SQVTM and CDR2 ANQGSEA. CDR3 length equals 13 residues. The CDR3 region has the DNA TGCAGCGTTAGACAGGGGGGTAACTATGGCTACACCTTC. It yields the protein CSVRQGGNYGYTF.